These 27 T cell receptor beta chains were sequenced from one sample in a study of cytomegalovirus exposure and HLA in healthy donors. TCRdb keeps only in-frame clones here, not all; method: immunoSEQ multiplex PCR. The sample carries roughly 120,000 clones, just under 95% recorded once. Sequencing used PBMCs. The receptors were gathered from a woman aged 18 to 35 in good health and CMV-seronegative.

Worth noting for this clone: At the DNA level, this CDR3 is encoded by other sequences in the same sample as well. V usage is TRBV5-1 and J usage is TRBJ2-1, with 11 positions matching TRBD2. The CDR3 runs to 15 residues. Germline V gene lookup returns CDR1 SGHRS and CDR2 YFSETQ. V trimming: 0 bases; J trimming: 8 bases; junction bases outside the gene matches: 4. CDR3: CASSLVLAGGDEQFF. The CDR3 bases are TGCGCCAGCAGCTTGGTTCTAGCGGGAGGAGATGAGCAGTTCTTC.

J is TRBJ2-1 and V is TRBV30; D remains ambiguous. This CDR3 comprises 12 residues. The V gene lost 3 bases and the J gene lost 10 bases, with 13 bases spanning the gap. Per germline, CDR1 GTSNPN and CDR2 SVGIG (reference sequence). As DNA, the CDR3 is TGTGCCTGGAGGCACTCTACGTGGGAGCAGTTCTTC. It yields the protein CAWRHSTWEQFF.

To note about this clone: Its ends do not fully match the called genes, so a read error is possible. The gene calls are TRBV6-5 and TRBJ2-3, with a tentative D call TRBD2 (5 bases). Germline V gene data show CDR1 as MNHEY and CDR2 as SVGAGI. CDR3 length: 13 residues. CDR3 region: CASSRTVTYTQYF. The CDR3 region has the DNA TGTGCCAGCAGCCGGACTGTCACATATACGCAGTATTTT.

The V and J genes are TRBV7-2 and TRBJ1-2, with TRBD1 matching over 7 bases. Germline CDR1 SGHTA, CDR2 FQGNSA. Trimming removed 8 bases from V and 1 base from J; junction bases left unmatched: 4. This CDR3 contains 13 residues. CDR3 sequence reads: CASGRDSNYGYTF. The CDR3 DNA follows: TGTGCCAGCGGCCGGGACAGTAACTATGGCTACACCTTC.

Here the CDR3 reads CASSLQGFSSYEQYF. DNA for the CDR3: TGTGCCAGCAGCTTACAGGGATTCAGCTCCTACGAGCAGTACTTC. J is TRBJ2-7 and V is TRBV11-2, with a tentative D call TRBD1 (5 bases). Between the trimmed V and J ends, which lost 2 bases and 0 bases, there was a span of 11 bases. Germline CDR1 SGHAT, CDR2 FQNNGV. The CDR3 is 15 amino acids.

The chain links TRBV30 to TRBJ2-1; 8 nucleotides line up with TRBD2. Germline CDR1 and CDR2: GTSNPN and SVGIG (reference sequence). This CDR3 is 15 amino acids long. V lost 3 bases and J lost 3; bases outside the gene matches: 7. The CDR3 coding sequence is TGTGCCTGGAGCCTCGGGAGGGCTAGCTACAATGAGCAGTTCTTC. Protein product: CAWSLGRASYNEQFF.

The chain couples TRBV2 to TRBJ2-5; no definite D call. With 6 bases removed from V and 2 bases from J, the gap between germline ends came to 13 bases. CDR1 and CDR2 (germline): SNHLY, FYNNEI. This CDR3 spans 14 amino acids. CDR3 amino acids: CASSLVGRQETQYF. Written as DNA, the CDR3 is TGTGCCAGCAGCCTTGTAGGCAGGCAAGAGACCCAGTACTTC.

This clone appeared a few times. The gene calls are TRBV6-1 and TRBJ1-2; TRBD1 aligns across 9 bases. The junction had 12 bases not matched to a gene; V was cut back by 7 bases and J by 6 bases. The CDR3 consists of 15 residues. Germline V gene lookup returns CDR1 MNHNS and CDR2 SASEGT. As DNA, the CDR3 is TGTGCCAGCACCCTACAACAGGGGGCGCAAAATGGCTACACCTTC. It encodes CASTLQQGAQNGYTF.

This chain links TRBV25-1 with TRBJ2-1, with a possible D match to TRBD1 (7 bases). V lost 1 base and J 7 bases, leaving 14 bases between the germline ends. CDR3 size: 15 residues. Germline CDR1 MGHDK, CDR2 SYGVNS. CDR3 nucleotide sequence: TGTGCCAGCAGTGAATGGGCAGGGGGGAGGAATGAGCAGTTCTTC. As protein: CASSEWAGGRNEQFF.

This clone has only one observation. The J gene is TRBJ2-7, the V gene TRBV28, with TRBD1 matching over 10 bases. Germline CDR1 and CDR2: MDHEN and SYDVKM. CDR3 length: 15 amino acids. V dropped 4 bases and J dropped 4; count of bases not matched to a gene: 7. This CDR3 is CASSSPGQGGYEQYF. Written as DNA, the CDR3 is TGTGCCAGCAGTTCGCCCGGACAGGGGGGGTACGAGCAGTACTTC.

The V gene is TRBV2, the J gene TRBJ1-1, with 8 bases identical to TRBD1. V shed 5 bases, J shed 1 base, and the junction held 6 bases outside the gene matches. Germline V CDR1 and CDR2: SNHLY, FYNNEI. CDR3 size: 15 residues. CDR3 protein: CASSPRQGKNTEAFF. The CDR3 DNA reads as TGTGCCAGCAGTCCCCGACAGGGGAAGAACACTGAAGCTTTCTTT.

This chain joins TRBV5-4 and TRBJ2-1; 9 bases align to TRBD2. From germline, CDR1 is SGHNT and CDR2 YYREEE (reference sequence). After removal of 5 bases from V and 4 bases from J, the junction contained 7 bases not matched to a gene. The CDR3 sequence is 15 residues long. The DNA for the CDR3 is TGTGCCAGCAGTCCTCGAGCGGGAGGATACAATGAGCAGTTCTTC. Protein sequence: CASSPRAGGYNEQFF.

This chain joins TRBV28 and TRBJ2-7; D is unclear. Looked up from germline, CDR1 is MDHEN and CDR2 is SYDVKM. The CDR3 runs to 15 residues. Trimming removed 2 bases from V and 4 bases from J, with 15 bases in between. CDR3 residues: CASSLLPRHGYEQYF. In nucleotides, the CDR3 is TGTGCCAGCAGTTTACTCCCGAGGCACGGGTACGAGCAGTACTTC.

J is TRBJ1-6 and V is TRBV7-2, with no clear D. With 5 bases removed from V and 6 bases from J, the gap between germline ends came to 14 bases. The CDR3 totals 15 residues. CDR1 SGHTA and CDR2 FQGNSA come from the germline V gene. CDR3 nucleotides: TGTGCCAGCAGCACCCAAGGCGGTTCTAATTCACCCCTCCACTTT. It encodes CASSTQGGSNSPLHF.

The CDR3 loop is CASSLQGRAGELFF. In nucleotides, the CDR3 is TGTGCCAGCAGCTTACAGGGGAGGGCCGGGGAGCTGTTTTTT. The chain joins TRBV7-2 to TRBJ2-2; D may be TRBD2 (7 bases). In germline, CDR1 is SGHTA, CDR2 FQGNSA. This CDR3 spans 14 amino acids. The V and J ends lost 2 bases and 6 bases respectively, with 10 bases between them.

The rearrangement uses TRBV28 and TRBJ1-2; a weak D match, TRBD1 (6 bases). V lost 4 bases and J lost 2, with 8 bases in between. Per the germline V gene, CDR1 is MDHEN and CDR2 is SYDVKM. The CDR3 totals 13 residues. The CDR3 region has the DNA TGTGCCAGCAGTTACAGGGCAAACTATGGCTACACCTTC. Amino acid sequence: CASSYRANYGYTF.

The rearrangement joins TRBV6-6 to TRBJ2-7; 8 nucleotides match TRBD2. The CDR3 loop spans 13 amino acids. J gave up 3 bases and V 4 bases, and 2 bases lay outside the gene matches. CDR1 is MNHNY, CDR2 SVGAGI, per germline (reference sequence). The chain's CDR3 is CASSSGLGYEQYF. In nucleotides, the CDR3 is TGTGCCAGCAGTTCGGGACTAGGCTACGAGCAGTACTTC.

The chain couples TRBV18 to TRBJ2-1, with 7 bases fitting TRBD2. The V segment lost 8 bases and the J segment 0 bases; nucleotides outside the gene matches: 13. The V gene's germline CDR1 is KGHSH and CDR2 LQKENI. The CDR3 loop spans 17 amino acids. The CDR3 nucleotides read TGTGCCAGCCCGCCCATAGCGGGCCCGAGCTCCTACAATGAGCAGTTCTTC. Its translation: CASPPIAGPSSYNEQFF.

This chain uses TRBV2 with TRBJ2-2; 9 bases fit TRBD1. Germline lookup yields CDR1 SNHLY and CDR2 FYNNEI. Trimming took 5 bases from V and 7 from J; bases not matched to a gene: 8. The CDR3 length is 15 residues. The CDR3 reads CASSNDRGYGGELFF. CDR3 nucleotides: TGTGCCAGCAGTAACGACAGGGGGTATGGCGGGGAGCTGTTTTTT.

The gene calls are TRBV6-6 and TRBJ2-2; the D is unclear. Germline V gene sequence: CDR1 MNHNY, CDR2 SVGAGI (reference sequence). Between the trimmed V and J ends, which lost 7 bases and 2 bases, there was a span of 5 bases. CDR3 length: 12 amino acids. The CDR3 loop reads CASTPNTGELFF. DNA for the CDR3: TGTGCCAGCACCCCAAACACCGGGGAGCTGTTTTTT.

This chain links TRBV7-9 with TRBJ2-7, with 15 bases that match TRBD2. V lost 3 bases, J lost 0 bases, and 3 bases stayed unmatched. There are 17 residues in the CDR3. CDR1 is SEHNR and CDR2 is FQNEAQ in the germline V gene (reference sequence). The CDR3 coding sequence is TGTGCCAGCAGCTTGGGACTAGCGGGGGGCAGCTCCTACGAGCAGTACTTC. As protein: CASSLGLAGGSSYEQYF.

This chain connects TRBV10-2 to TRBJ2-2, with D tentatively TRBD2 (6 bases). CDR1 is WSHSY, CDR2 SAAADI, per germline. The CDR3 extends over 14 amino acids. Trimming cost V 4 bases and J 2 bases, with 8 bases left between them. CDR3 in amino acids: CASSVGGNTGELFF. In DNA form, the CDR3 reads TGCGCCAGCAGTGTGGGGGGAAACACCGGGGAGCTGTTTTTT.

This chain uses TRBV4-1 with TRBJ2-1; tentative D call: TRBD2 (6 bases). This CDR3 contains 15 residues. Germline values: CDR1 MGHRA, CDR2 YSYEKL. Trimming left V 1 base short and J 9 bases short, with 16 bases between. Written as DNA, the CDR3 is TGCGCCAGCAGCCAAGTCCACGTGCCGGAGGGTGAGCAGTTCTTC. It codes for CASSQVHVPEGEQFF.

The chain joins TRBV28 to TRBJ2-7, with D possibly TRBD2 on 6 matching bases. The CDR3 spans 12 residues. The germline V gene encodes CDR1 MDHEN and CDR2 SYDVKM. V shed 9 bases and J shed 4 bases, with 13 bases lying between them. DNA of the CDR3: TGTGCCAGTTGGACTAATTTGTACGAGCAGTACTTC. It encodes CASWTNLYEQYF.

In its sample, this clone was seen once. The rearrangement links TRBV28 to TRBJ1-3; D may be TRBD1 (6 bases). CDR3 length equals 15 residues. V lost 5 bases to trimming and J lost 0 bases, with 11 bases between them. From germline, CDR1 is MDHEN and CDR2 SYDVKM. The CDR3 here is CASSRTESSGNTIYF. The CDR3 DNA is TGTGCCAGCAGTAGGACAGAAAGCTCTGGAAACACCATATATTTT.

This rearrangement joins TRBV9 to TRBJ2-2, with 9 bases that match TRBD2. CDR1 is SGDLS, CDR2 YYNGEE, per germline. The CDR3 extends over 16 amino acids. Germline trimming cut 3 bases from V and 1 base from J; bases unmatched to any gene: 4. The CDR3 DNA sequence: TGTGCCAGCAGCGGCGGAGCGGGAGGGAACACCGGGGAGCTGTTTTTT. It specifies CASSGGAGGNTGELFF.

The chain is built from TRBV29-1 and TRBJ1-2, with D perhaps matching TRBD1 (5 bases). Germline V gene sequence: CDR1 SQVTM, CDR2 ANQGSEA. V lost 4 bases to trimming and J lost 4 bases, with 22 bases between them. This CDR3 is built from 16 residues. The CDR3 DNA is TGCAGCGTTGCCCATAATCCCAAGGGTGGGGCCTATGGCTACACCTTC. Translated, it gives CSVAHNPKGGAYGYTF.